What follows is one T cell receptor beta chain and its context. Antigen unknown. The use of a sample-barcoded 5' primer and a J-beta primer mix characterized a second PCR of roughly 7 to 11 cycles. Via MiXCR, TCRdb re-called the 5' RACE reads, giving one row per CDR3 protein. The table has 800,000 or so distinct CDR3 sequences, less than 80% seen once. CDR1 is MGHRA and CDR2 is YSYEKL in the germline V gene. The CDR3 has 15 residues. Isolating PBMCs gave at least 6 million of these cells per sample. This sample is drawn from a study of blood T cells in healthy people across ages. Study conclusions and caveats: Roughly linear age-related decline in beta diversity appeared, significant by age around 36. Expanded clonotype shifts may have been confounded, as the donors had an unknown CMV status.

V gene TRBV4-1 combines with J gene TRBJ2-4, with TRBD1 matching 7 bases. The closer fit of TRBJ2-5 to the DNA end suggests the J call may be wrong. Sequencing was carried out using blood. The TCR originated in a man under 40 in good health. This CDR3 is CASSQEDRFKETQYF. The CDR3 region has the DNA TGCGCCAGCAGCCAAGAGGACAGGTTTAAAGAGACCCAGTACTTC.